One sample yielded the 29 T cell receptor beta chains listed below, sequenced in a study of blood T cell repertoires in COVID-19. Repertoires were generated with immunoSEQ multiplex PCR, while TCRdb's copy carries only in-frame clones and drops some. The table shows about 150,000 clones, with 80% to 90% occurring only once. Sequenced: peripheral blood. The receptor set was obtained from a woman aged 45-65 years in a cohort sampled during active or convalescent COVID-19.

The rearrangement joins TRBV5-5 to TRBJ1-3; D remains unclear. The CDR3 covers 15 residues. The V end was cut by 0 bases, the J end by 4 bases, with 11 bases between. Germline V CDR1 and CDR2: SGHKS, YYEKEE (reference sequence). The chain's CDR3 is CASSLDAAGGNTIYF. The CDR3 DNA reads as TGTGCCAGCAGCTTGGATGCCGCAGGCGGAAACACCATATATTTT.

This chain uses TRBV7-2 with TRBJ2-3; perhaps TRBD1 as D (5 bases). CDR1 is SGHTA and CDR2 is FQGNSA in the germline V gene. V lost 2 bases and J 0 bases, leaving 9 bases between the germline ends. The CDR3 is made up of 15 amino acids. Written as DNA, the CDR3 is TGTGCCAGCAGCTTAATAGGGGCGAGCACAGATACGCAGTATTTT. It yields the protein CASSLIGASTDTQYF.

This clone was seen a single time. The chain joins TRBV29-1 to TRBJ1-1; 7 positions agree with TRBD1. Unmatched junction bases numbered 17, after V lost 7 bases and J lost 0 bases. The CDR3 covers 17 residues. Germline V gene lookup returns CDR1 SQVTM and CDR2 ANQGSEA. CDR3: CSASGRGTASLNTEAFF. DNA for the CDR3: TGCAGCGCTTCGGGCAGGGGGACGGCCTCATTGAACACTGAAGCTTTCTTT. Together with reference TRBV29-1 and TRBJ1-1, the CDR3 gives the full variable domain: SAVISQKPSRDICQRGTSLTIQCQVDSQVTMMFWYRQQPGQSLTLIATANQGSEATYESGFVIDKFPISRPNLTFSTLTVSNMSPEDSSIYLCSASGRGTASLNTEAFFGQGTRLTVV.

The chain employs TRBV19 and TRBJ1-5; a weak D match, TRBD1 (6 bases). This CDR3 has 14 amino acids. The germline CDR1 and CDR2 sequences are LNHDA and SQIVND (reference sequence). Between the trimmed V and J ends, which lost 1 base and 6 bases, there was a span of 10 bases. The CDR3 loop reads CASSIGQALQPQHF. The CDR3 region has the DNA TGTGCCAGTAGTATAGGACAGGCTCTTCAGCCCCAGCATTTT. The variable domain in full, with the rest retrieved from reference TRBV19 and TRBJ1-5, is DGGITQSPKYLFRKEGQNVTLSCEQNLNHDAMYWYRQDPGQGLRLIYYSQIVNDFQKGDIAEGYSVSREKKESFPLTVTSAQKNPTAFYLCASSIGQALQPQHFGDGTRLSIL.

As DNA, the CDR3 is TGTGCCAGCAGCAAAGGACAGGGGACGGGCAATCAGCCCCAGCATTTT. Its translation is CASSKGQGTGNQPQHF. This chain links TRBV21-1 with TRBJ1-5; the table's D call of TRBD1 was not tested on the DNA. TRBV21-1 is a pseudogene locus. The CDR3 totals 16 residues.

A single count supports this clone. The chain uses TRBV28 and TRBJ2-2, with 7 bases identical to TRBD1. There are 15 residues in the CDR3. Germline CDR1 MDHEN, CDR2 SYDVKM. The V gene end was trimmed by 6 bases and the J gene end by 2 bases; junction bases not matched to a gene: 6. For the CDR3, the DNA is TGTGCCAGCAGGTCCGGGACAGCAAACACCGGGGAGCTGTTTTTT. Its protein product is CASRSGTANTGELFF. Looking up the rest from reference TRBV28 and TRBJ2-2 gives the full variable domain: DVKVTQSSRYLVKRTGEKVFLECVQDMDHENMFWYRQDPGLGLRLIYFSYDVKMKEKGDIPEGYSVSREKKERFSLILESASTNQTSMYLCASRSGTANTGELFFGEGSRLTVL.

This chain connects TRBV27 to TRBJ2-7, with a possible D match to TRBD2 (7 bases). Trimming left V 0 bases short and J 2 bases short, with 8 bases between. There are 14 residues in the CDR3. From germline, CDR1 is MNHEY and CDR2 SMNVEV (reference sequence). Here the CDR3 reads CASSLSGGPYEQYF. CDR3 nucleotide sequence: TGTGCCAGCAGTTTATCGGGGGGGCCCTACGAGCAGTACTTC.

V gene TRBV7-2 combines with J gene TRBJ2-2, with a possible D match to TRBD2 (6 bases). This CDR3 contains 15 residues. The V gene lost 4 bases and the J gene lost 6 bases, with 15 bases spanning the gap. Per germline, CDR1 SGHTA and CDR2 FQGNSA. The chain's CDR3 is CASSSPTRTPGELFF. CDR3 nucleotide sequence: TGTGCCAGCAGCTCGCCGACTAGAACCCCCGGGGAGCTGTTTTTT.

The chain has TRBV6-1 and TRBJ2-7; 12 nucleotides agree with TRBD1. Germline CDR1 and CDR2: MNHNS and SASEGT. J lost 7 bases, V lost 2 bases, and 12 bases had no gene match. The CDR3 loop spans 17 amino acids. CDR3 sequence reads: CASSETGTGGALAEQYF. The CDR3, as DNA: TGTGCCAGCAGTGAAACCGGGACAGGGGGCGCGCTAGCTGAGCAGTACTTC.

The chain links TRBV4-1 to TRBJ2-5, with 7 bases that match TRBD1. The trim removed 3 bases at V and 1 base at J, leaving 2 bases unmatched. The CDR3 sequence is 14 residues long. Germline assignment: CDR1 MGHRA and CDR2 YSYEKL. The CDR3: CASSHGTVQETQYF. The CDR3 DNA reads TGCGCCAGCAGCCATGGGACAGTCCAAGAGACCCAGTACTTC.

The chain is built from TRBV9 and TRBJ2-1; 7 nucleotides match TRBD1. This CDR3 is 16 amino acids long. V dropped 1 base and J dropped 3; count of bases not matched to a gene: 7. CDR1 SGDLS and CDR2 YYNGEE come from the germline V gene. The chain's CDR3 is CASSVITGTDYNEQFF. The CDR3 nucleotides read TGTGCCAGCAGCGTAATCACCGGGACAGACTACAATGAGCAGTTCTTC.

This sequence joins TRBV29-1 and TRBJ2-1; D possibly corresponds to TRBD2 (5 bases). Deletions cut 3 bases from V and 10 bases from J, with 13 bases between. This CDR3 spans 12 amino acids. Per the germline V gene, CDR1 is SQVTM and CDR2 is ANQGSEA. CDR3 residues: CSVDVGVREQFF. The CDR3 region has the DNA TGCAGCGTTGACGTCGGGGTCAGGGAGCAGTTCTTC.

This clone has just a few counts. The chain uses TRBV6-5 and TRBJ2-3; 7 nucleotides line up with TRBD1. With 5 bases clipped from V and 1 base from J, the junction kept 6 bases outside the gene matches. This CDR3 has 15 residues. Germline assignment: CDR1 MNHEY and CDR2 SVGAGI. CDR3 bases: TGTGCCAGCAGTAGGAGACAGGGAGGCACAGATACGCAGTATTTT. Translating gives CASSRRQGGTDTQYF.

The chain uses TRBV6-5 and TRBJ2-5; the match to TRBD2 covers 7 bases. The CDR3 length is 13 residues. J was trimmed by 5 bases and V by 7 bases; bases with no gene match: 7. Germline CDR1 and CDR2: MNHEY and SVGAGI. CDR3 loop: CASKGAAGETQYF. CDR3 DNA sequence: TGTGCCAGCAAAGGGGCAGCGGGGGAGACCCAGTACTTC.

There are a few counts of this clone. The chain links TRBV30 to TRBJ1-2; 7 nucleotides match TRBD1. The CDR3 sequence is 14 residues long. V gave up 2 bases and J gave up 3 bases; unmatched junction bases: 6. In germline, CDR1 is GTSNPN, CDR2 SVGIG (reference sequence). CDR3 sequence (DNA): TGTGCCTGGAGTATCGAACAGGGGTACTATGGCTACACCTTC. Protein sequence: CAWSIEQGYYGYTF.

The rearrangement uses TRBV19 and TRBJ1-1; D possibly corresponds to TRBD1 (6 bases). This CDR3 comprises 12 residues. Germline V CDR1 and CDR2: LNHDA, SQIVND (reference sequence). V dropped 8 bases and J dropped 10 bases, with 17 bases sitting between them. The CDR3 DNA reads TGTGCCAGTGGACAGAAAACCCTGAGAGCTTTCTTT. It yields the protein CASGQKTLRAFF.

In its sample, this clone was seen once. This chain uses TRBV5-6 with TRBJ2-7; possibly TRBD1 for D (6 bases). Germline lookup yields CDR1 SGHDT and CDR2 YYEEEE. The CDR3 is 14 residues long. With 4 bases removed from V and 0 bases from J, the gap between germline ends came to 11 bases. The CDR3 nucleotides read TGTGCCAGCAGCCCACGGGACAACTCCTACGAGCAGTACTTC. Its translation: CASSPRDNSYEQYF.

This clone came up once. J is TRBJ1-6 and V is TRBV6-5; D possibly corresponds to TRBD1 (6 bases). The CDR3 is 14 residues long. Trimming cost V 4 bases and J 10 bases, with 14 bases left between them. Germline V lookup: CDR1 MNHEY, CDR2 SVGAGI. Here the CDR3 reads CASSLQGPGSPLHF. The CDR3 region has the DNA TGTGCCAGCAGTTTACAGGGACCGGGATCACCCCTCCACTTT.

The CDR3 bases are TGTGCCAGCAGTGAATCTACAGGGGATGAACAGCCCCAGCATTTT. This gives the protein CASSESTGDEQPQHF. This rearrangement joins TRBV6-1 to TRBJ1-5, with 7 bases identical to TRBD1. Germline assignment: CDR1 MNHNS and CDR2 SASEGT. The CDR3 is made up of 15 amino acids. The ends lost 2 bases at V and 7 bases at J; junction bases unmatched: 8.

The chain employs TRBV5-1 and TRBJ2-3, with D possibly being TRBD2 (6 bases). V shed 4 bases and J shed 5 bases, with 11 bases lying between them. The CDR3 contains 13 residues. The germline V gene has CDR1 SGHRS and CDR2 YFSETQ. The CDR3 DNA reads TGCGCCAGCAGCGTCGCGGGGATAGATACGCAGTATTTT. This translates into CASSVAGIDTQYF.

The CDR3 loop is CASSQDRQGNYGYTF. CDR3 in DNA: TGCGCCAGCAGCCAAGATCGACAGGGTAACTATGGCTACACCTTC. The chain is built from TRBV4-3 and TRBJ1-2, with 7 bases that match TRBD1. CDR1 is LGHNA, CDR2 YSLEER, per germline. V shed 0 bases and J 1 base; nucleotides not matched to a gene: 2. CDR3 length equals 15 residues.

J is TRBJ2-2 and V is TRBV27; D ambiguous. This CDR3 is 12 amino acids long. The germline V gene encodes CDR1 MNHEY and CDR2 SMNVEV (reference sequence). Trimming removed 3 bases from V and 6 bases from J, with 5 bases in between. CDR3 loop: CASSFLPGELFF. The CDR3 DNA is TGTGCCAGCAGTTTCCTCCCCGGGGAGCTGTTTTTT.

This chain uses TRBV19 with TRBJ2-1; the match to TRBD2 covers 16 bases. V lost 5 bases, J lost 4 bases, and 11 bases stayed unmatched. Germline values: CDR1 LNHDA, CDR2 SQIVND (reference sequence). This CDR3 spans 19 amino acids. This CDR3 reads CASSFTGTSGGAHYNEQFF. The CDR3 DNA reads as TGTGCCAGTAGTTTTACCGGGACTAGCGGGGGGGCTCATTACAATGAGCAGTTCTTC.

This clone was recorded a few times. The rearrangement links TRBV18 to TRBJ1-1; 8 nucleotides align to TRBD1. The CDR3 covers 16 residues. J gave up 0 bases and V 3 bases, and 6 bases lay outside the gene matches. Germline V lookup: CDR1 KGHSH, CDR2 LQKENI. The CDR3 loop reads CASSPQGAEVNTEAFF. The CDR3 DNA is TGTGCCAGCTCACCCCAGGGGGCTGAGGTGAACACTGAAGCTTTCTTT. Complete variable domain (other parts from reference TRBV18 and TRBJ1-1): NAGVMQNPRHLVRRRGQEARLRCSPMKGHSHVYWYRQLPEEGLKFMVYLQKENIIDESGMPKERFSAEFPKEGPSILRIQQVVRGDSAAYFCASSPQGAEVNTEAFFGQGTRLTVV.

The gene calls are TRBV24-1 and TRBJ2-4, with a tentative D call TRBD1 (5 bases). V lost 4 bases and J lost 7, with 10 bases in between. Germline V lookup: CDR1 KGHDR, CDR2 SFDVKD. This CDR3 comprises 13 residues. The CDR3 here is CATSESDTNIQYF. The CDR3 region has the DNA TGTGCCACCAGTGAGTCGGACACGAACATTCAGTACTTC.

The rearrangement uses TRBV18 and TRBJ1-2, with D unresolved. The ends were cut back, 3 bases at V and 2 bases at J, with 10 bases in the middle. The germline CDR1 and CDR2 sequences are KGHSH and LQKENI. This CDR3 region has 14 residues. CDR3 protein: CASSPTGSNYGYTF. CDR3 in DNA: TGTGCCAGCTCACCGACGGGGTCGAACTATGGCTACACCTTC.

This chain links TRBV2 with TRBJ1-1, with a tentative D call TRBD1 (6 bases). This CDR3 region has 12 residues. Trimming pared 11 bases from V and 2 bases from J, leaving 12 bases between. The V gene's germline CDR1 is SNHLY and CDR2 FYNNEI. CDR3 sequence reads: CASQGGNTEAFF. The CDR3 bases are TGTGCCTCCCAAGGGGGAAACACTGAAGCTTTCTTT. Variable domain in full (rest from reference TRBV2 and TRBJ1-1): EPEVTQTPSHQVTQMGQEVILRCVPISNHLYFYWYRQILGQKVEFLVSFYNNEISEKSEIFDDQFSVERPDGSNFTLKIRSTKLEDSAMYFCASQGGNTEAFFGQGTRLTVV.

This chain uses TRBV19 with TRBJ1-1; D is undetermined. This CDR3 is built from 12 residues. V lost 7 bases and J 1 base, leaving 7 bases between the germline ends. Germline V gives CDR1 LNHDA, CDR2 SQIVND (reference sequence). CDR3 nucleotides: TGTGCCAGTACTAGGCGGAACACTGAAGCTTTCTTT. It yields the protein CASTRRNTEAFF.

V gene TRBV9 combines with J gene TRBJ2-1, with a possible D match to TRBD2 (5 bases). Germline assignment: CDR1 SGDLS and CDR2 YYNGEE. The CDR3 totals 13 residues. V lost 5 bases to trimming and J lost 0 bases, with 6 bases between them. The CDR3 loop reads CASSGSSYNEQFF. CDR3 nucleotide sequence: TGTGCCAGCAGTGGGAGCTCCTACAATGAGCAGTTCTTC.